This TCR beta chain was obtained from a study of shared clonotypes between healthy human individuals (dated by TCRdb to 2020 to 2021). Context from the whole study: Three men and a couple of women, aged 18 to 49 years, made up the cohort. To estimate repertoire size and how much clonotype sharing occurs between individuals, the study deeply sequenced the blood TCR repertoires of roughly 5 healthy adults. For each donor, CD4 naive and CD4 memory were each run on three plates, CD8 naive on two plates, and CD8 memory on one plate. Between about 0.8 and 9 billion PBMCs per donor were obtained by leukapheresis. To increase sequencing depth and limit assay-specific biases, different laboratories used diverse techniques to prepare libraries and sequence TCR repertoires.

Details on this clone: The antigen this receptor binds is unknown. Base qualities are not provided; no much larger clone lies one nucleotide away.

According to the germline V gene, CDR1 reads MNHNS and CDR2 reads SASEGT. V is reduced by 7 bases and J by 4 bases, leaving a spacing of 11 bases between them. The CDR3 runs 13 amino acids, cysteine and phenylalanine included. Left in the record is the CDR3 DNA by itself, 39 bases read in frame from the first base. Using the deep immunoSEQ assay, multiplex PCR amplified TCR CDR3 regions from genomic DNA. Extracted genomic DNA from each cell subset was distributed evenly across all wells of several immunoSEQ 96-well plates, and each plate was treated as a replicate. Each replicate PCR for sorted subsets received around 210 ng genomic DNA, equal to about 30,000 T cell genomes. Purified libraries were quantified with a Qubit 3.0 fluorometer, sized on a Bioanalyzer 2100, and re-quantified with the KAPA Library Quantification kit. Each immunoSEQ 96-well plate was sequenced on its own single-read 150-cycle Illumina NextSeq 550 flow cell. The original methods were these. Because only junctional sequences without quality scores were contained in the immunoSEQ output, filtering matching that applied to full-length reads could not be performed. To assign V/J genes and CDR3, sequences were annotated using PyIR, a Python wrapper for IgBLAST v1.9, with IMGT germline references. Any read was removed if the V/J assignment was weak (E-value above 1e-6), the CDR3 was missing, or the read contained stop codons, out-of-frame junctions, or ambiguous translated residues. V3J clonotypes were defined by identical inferred V gene, J gene, and CDR3 amino acid sequence. The percentage overlap between two repertoires was calculated by dividing the number of shared unique clonotypes by the size of the smaller repertoire. Three approaches were used to assess repertoire richness: RTK rarefaction, the Chao1 estimator, and Recon v2.1 estimates of unobserved clonotypes. OLGA was used to compute generation probabilities for all TCRbeta clonotypes that the gDNA method yielded from a handful of donors. TCRdb stores this immuneACCESS table with in-frame sequences only. Part of the clones is absent; in the studies checked, under half of the shortfall reflects unresolved V genes, and no reason is known for the rest. V, J and clone size were drawn from that table, and D and trimming were deduced from the DNA. In this sample the table shows hundreds of thousands of clones, 60% to 75% of which occur a single time. Jointly, the top ten make up around 1.8% of the sample.

The donors were healthy, HIV-negative adults with no recently reported acute infections or vaccinations. Every donor was a Caucasian adult residing in Nashville, Tennessee, USA. Magnetic negative selection was used to enrich CD4+ T cells, after which naive cells were positively selected on CD45RA and the negative fraction became the memory subset. Blood was obtained by leukapheresis, after which PBMCs were separated by Ficoll-Histopaque density gradient centrifugation and cryopreserved in liquid nitrogen vapor phase. Purity and quantity of every magnetically sorted T cell population were checked by analytical flow cytometry. Genomic DNA was isolated from every sorted fraction and measured by UV absorbance on a Nanodrop 2000c. The paper's findings and limits, for the study overall: Naive subsets generally had larger estimated clonotype richness than memory subsets. Compared with non-shared clonotypes, clonotypes shared by all four sorted-subset donors had higher generation probabilities. When a few donors were compared, the shared fraction of clonotypes was around 5% for naive CD4, around 3.5% for naive CD8, 2.3% for memory CD4, and around 0.4% for memory CD8. Pairwise subsampling indicated that sequencing depth was expected to affect the degree of clonotype sharing among donors. Even with the large sequencing depth, rarefaction of the sorted-subset datasets indicated that sequencing was incomplete. The small number of donors limited the genetic and exposure-history diversity represented. Sampling was restricted to blood, and TCR repertoires in tissues likely differ from the TCR repertoires found in blood.

Source material: memory CD4+ T cells sorted from blood. The cell subset or site label on this specimen signifies: CD45RA-negative fraction. The receptor was derived from a young woman in good health. The rearranged chain carries TRBV6-1 and TRBJ2-1, with no confident D gene call. The CDR3 region reads CASTKDGYNEQFF. The DNA sequence is as follows: TGTGCCAGCACCAAGGACGGATACAATGAGCAGTTCTTC.